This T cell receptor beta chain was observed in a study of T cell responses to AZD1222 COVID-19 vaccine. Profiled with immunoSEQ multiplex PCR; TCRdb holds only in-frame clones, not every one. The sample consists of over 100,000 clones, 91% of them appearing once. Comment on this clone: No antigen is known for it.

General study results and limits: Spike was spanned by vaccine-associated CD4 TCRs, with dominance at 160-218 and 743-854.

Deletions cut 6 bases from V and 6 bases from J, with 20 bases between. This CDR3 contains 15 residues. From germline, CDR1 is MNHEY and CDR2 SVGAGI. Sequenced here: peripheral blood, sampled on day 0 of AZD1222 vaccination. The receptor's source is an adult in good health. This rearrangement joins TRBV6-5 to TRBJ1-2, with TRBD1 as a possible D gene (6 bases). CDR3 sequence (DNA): TGTGCCAGCAGCCTCCTTTCAGGGGAGAGAGATGGCTACACCTTC. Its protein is CASSLLSGERDGYTF.